A selection of T cell receptor beta chains follows, all from one sample in a study of Ad26.COV2.S vaccination and SARS-CoV-2 variants. Using immunoSEQ multiplex PCR, the repertoire was profiled, and TCRdb retains in-frame clones only, with some absent. The sample has 300,000 to 400,000 clones, 88% seen once. This specimen consisted of peripheral blood, obtained in a trial of Ad26.COV2.S vaccine versus placebo. The receptors here all came from a person aged 18 to 65 who received the Ad26.COV2.S COVID-19 vaccine or a placebo. The CDR3 runs from the conserved cysteine through the conserved F or W. D genes are given only for firm matches. The size entry is marked missing in some rows and otherwise reads once, few, many or a size class.

J gene | D gene | V gene | clone size | CDR3 DNA | CDR3 protein
TRBJ2-6 | . | TRBV7-3 | . | TGTGCCAGCAGCTTATGGGAAACTGGGGCCAACGTCCTGACTTTC | CASSLWETGANVLTF
TRBJ2-1 | TRBD2 | TRBV10-1 | . | TGCGCCAGCACTTCGGGGGGGCCAAATACCTACAATGAGCAGTTCTTC | CASTSGGPNTYNEQFF
TRBJ1-3 | . | TRBV19 | . | TGTGCCAGTAGTATTGAGGCCTCTGGAAACACCATATATTTT | CASSIEASGNTIYF
TRBJ2-2 | . | TRBV2 | . | TGTGCCAGCAGTGAAGGTGGTACCGGGGAGCTGTTTTTT | CASSEGGTGELFF
TRBJ2-7 | . | TRBV12-5 | . | TGTGCTAGTGGTTTGGGCCACACGGGCGAGCAGTACTTC | CASGLGHTGEQYF
TRBJ1-6 | . | TRBV11-3 | . | TGTGCCAGCAGCTTGGACTCCTATAATTCACCCCTCCACTTT | CASSLDSYNSPLHF
TRBJ2-3 | . | TRBV28 | . | TGTGCCAGCAGCCCGGACAGCCTCACAGATACGCAGTATTTT | CASSPDSLTDTQYF
TRBJ2-1 | . | TRBV29-1 | . | TGCAGCGTTGAAGGAGGGGAAATTCTTACCAACAATGAGCAGTTCTTC | CSVEGGEILTNNEQFF
TRBJ2-2 | . | TRBV5-1 | . | TGCGCCAGCACGATGGGGGGAGTTAACACCGGGGAGCTGTTTTTT | CASTMGGVNTGELFF
TRBJ1-2 | . | TRBV19 | . | TGTGCCAGTCAGGAAGGGAATGATAACTATGGCTACACCTTC | CASQEGNDNYGYTF
TRBJ2-5 | TRBD1 | TRBV6-5 | . | TGTGCCAGCAGACGGGACAGACTACAAGAGACCCAGTACTTC | CASRRDRLQETQYF
TRBJ1-1 | . | TRBV2 | once | TGTGCCAGCACCCCGACAGGAGTGAACACTGAAGCTTTCTTT | CASTPTGVNTEAFF
TRBJ2-7 | TRBD1 | TRBV6-6 | . | TGTGCCAGCAGACGAGGGGGACAGGGCCAGGGCTTAATCCCTTACGAGCAGTACTTC | CASRRGGQGQGLIPYEQYF
TRBJ1-2 | . | TRBV29-1 | . | TGCAGCGTTGAATATGGGGGCTACACCTTC | CSVEYGGYTF